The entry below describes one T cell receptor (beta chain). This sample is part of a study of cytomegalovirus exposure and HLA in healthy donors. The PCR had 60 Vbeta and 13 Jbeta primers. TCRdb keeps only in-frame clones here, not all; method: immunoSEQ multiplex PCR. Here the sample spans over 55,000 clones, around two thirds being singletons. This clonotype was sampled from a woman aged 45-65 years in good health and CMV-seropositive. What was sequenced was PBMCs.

The CDR3 sequence is CASSPTARGDEQYF. CDR3 DNA: TGTGCCAGCAGCCCGACAGCCCGCGGGGACGAGCAGTACTTC. V gene TRBV27 combines with J gene TRBJ2-7; D perhaps matches TRBD2 (6 bases). Germline V gene sequence: CDR1 MNHEY, CDR2 SMNVEV (reference sequence). V dropped 6 bases and J dropped 5 bases, with 17 bases sitting between them. The CDR3 is made up of 14 amino acids.